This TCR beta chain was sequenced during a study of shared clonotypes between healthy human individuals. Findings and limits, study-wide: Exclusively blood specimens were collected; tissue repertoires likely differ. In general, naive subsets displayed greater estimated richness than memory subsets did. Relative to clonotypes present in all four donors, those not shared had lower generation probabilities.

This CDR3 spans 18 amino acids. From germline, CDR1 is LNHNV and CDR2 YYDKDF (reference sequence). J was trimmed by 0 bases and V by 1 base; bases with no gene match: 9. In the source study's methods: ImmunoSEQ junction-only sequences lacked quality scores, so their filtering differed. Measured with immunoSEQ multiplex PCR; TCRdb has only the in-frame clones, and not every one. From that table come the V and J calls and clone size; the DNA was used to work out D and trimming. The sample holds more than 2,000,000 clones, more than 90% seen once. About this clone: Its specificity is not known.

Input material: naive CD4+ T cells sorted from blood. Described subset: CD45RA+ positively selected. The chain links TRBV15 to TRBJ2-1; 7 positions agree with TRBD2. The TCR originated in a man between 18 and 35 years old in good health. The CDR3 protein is CATSRVELARSSYNEQFF. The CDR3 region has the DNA TGTGCCACCAGCAGAGTCGAACTAGCGCGGAGCTCCTACAATGAGCAGTTCTTC.